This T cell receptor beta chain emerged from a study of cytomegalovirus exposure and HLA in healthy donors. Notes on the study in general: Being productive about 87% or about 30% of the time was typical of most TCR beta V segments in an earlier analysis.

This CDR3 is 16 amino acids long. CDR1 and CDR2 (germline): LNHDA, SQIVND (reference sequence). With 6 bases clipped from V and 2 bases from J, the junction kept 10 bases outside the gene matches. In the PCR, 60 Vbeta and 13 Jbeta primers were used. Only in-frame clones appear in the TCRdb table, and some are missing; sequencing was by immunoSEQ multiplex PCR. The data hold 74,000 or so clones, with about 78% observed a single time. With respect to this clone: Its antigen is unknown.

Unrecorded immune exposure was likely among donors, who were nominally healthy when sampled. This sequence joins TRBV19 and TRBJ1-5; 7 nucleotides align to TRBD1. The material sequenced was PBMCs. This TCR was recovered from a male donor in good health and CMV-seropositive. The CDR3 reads CASSRTGEYGNQPQHF. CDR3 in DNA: TGTGCCAGTAGCCGCACAGGGGAATATGGCAATCAGCCCCAGCATTTT.